The rows below give T cell receptor beta chains drawn from one sample of a study of cytomegalovirus exposure and HLA in healthy donors. The assay was immunoSEQ multiplex PCR, and TCRdb's table has in-frame clones only and misses some. The repertoire holds about 240,000 clones, with approximately 83% as singletons. Material for sequencing was PBMCs. These receptors originate from a woman aged 30 to 39 in good health and CMV-seropositive. Each CDR3 is given with its conserved first and last residue. The order of the fields is CDR3 DNA, CDR3 protein, V gene, D gene, clone size, J gene. The D gene is left open where the match is weak. Expanded clones are given a class, and other clones once, few, many or no size at all.

TGCGCCAGCAGCCCCACGGGATTTTTAGCGGATGGCTACACCTTC | CASSPTGFLADGYTF | TRBV5-1 | . | . | TRBJ1-2
TGTGCCAGCAGATGGTCCAGAGGGAACATTCAGTACTTC | CASRWSRGNIQYF | TRBV27 | . | . | TRBJ2-4
TGTGCCAGCAGTTCTCAGGGGGCTTTACAGGGCCAAGTCTACAATGAGCAGTTCTTC | CASSSQGALQGQVYNEQFF | TRBV28 | TRBD1 | . | TRBJ2-1
TGCGCCAGCAGCCAAGAAAGTTCAGGACTATACACAGATACGCAGTATTTT | CASSQESSGLYTDTQYF | TRBV4-1 | . | . | TRBJ2-3
TGTGCCAGCAGTATGGGACAGGGGGGCTATGGCTACACCTTC | CASSMGQGGYGYTF | TRBV2 | TRBD1 | . | TRBJ1-2
TGTGCCAGCAGCCAAGATCCTGGGCAGGGAGCTTTCTTT | CASSQDPGQGAFF | TRBV14 | . | . | TRBJ1-1
TGTGCCAGCCAGAAGCTTACAGGGAAAAGTCGGAACACTGAAGCTTTCTTT | CASQKLTGKSRNTEAFF | TRBV28 | . | . | TRBJ1-1
TGTGCCATCGCGGCGCTGGGCCAGGGGCGAAGGAATGAGCAGTTCTTC | CAIAALGQGRRNEQFF | TRBV28 | . | . | TRBJ2-1
TGTGCCAGCAGCGATTCAGGGGCTAGCAGCTACGAGCAGTACTTC | CASSDSGASSYEQYF | TRBV27 | . | . | TRBJ2-7
TGTGCCAGCAGCTCCGCAAGACTACTTCGACCCTACGAGCAGTACTTC | CASSSARLLRPYEQYF | TRBV7-9 | . | . | TRBJ2-7
TGTGCCAGCTCCCAAGCGGGAGGGAGTGAGCAGTACTTC | CASSQAGGSEQYF | TRBV18 | TRBD2 | . | TRBJ2-7
TGTGCCAGTAGTATAGAGGGAGCGGGTTCCTACAATGAGCAGTTCTTC | CASSIEGAGSYNEQFF | TRBV19 | . | . | TRBJ2-1
TGTGCCAGCAGCGTCGCGGATCTAACTAACTATGGCTACACCTTC | CASSVADLTNYGYTF | TRBV7-9 | . | . | TRBJ1-2
TGCGCCAGCTCCAGAACAGGAGCTAACACTGAAGCTTTCTTT | CASSRTGANTEAFF | TRBV5-1 | . | . | TRBJ1-1
TGCGCCAGCAGCCAAGTAGCGGGAGACACCGGGGAGCTGTTTTTT | CASSQVAGDTGELFF | TRBV4-1 | TRBD2 | . | TRBJ2-2
TGTGCCAGCAGCTTATCAGAGGTTAATAATGAGCAGTTCTTC | CASSLSEVNNEQFF | TRBV7-9 | . | once | TRBJ2-1
TGTGCCAGCAGCCGACAGGGAACTGAAGCTTTCTTT | CASSRQGTEAFF | TRBV7-6 | TRBD1 | . | TRBJ1-1
TGTGCCAGCAGCGTAACCGGGACTAGTGCCTCGGATACGCAGTATTTT | CASSVTGTSASDTQYF | TRBV9 | TRBD2 | few | TRBJ2-3
TGTGCCTGGAGTGTACGCGGAGCCTACAATGAGCAGTTCTTC | CAWSVRGAYNEQFF | TRBV30 | . | . | TRBJ2-1
TGTGCCTGGAGCCCCATCGGGCAGTCGGCGGGGGAAAAACTGTTTTTT | CAWSPIGQSAGEKLFF | TRBV30 | . | . | TRBJ1-4
TGTGCCAGTAGTCCGCCGGACAGGCTCAACTATGGCTACACCTTC | CASSPPDRLNYGYTF | TRBV19 | TRBD1 | few | TRBJ1-2
TGTGCCAGTACCCTGACGGGGGGGAGAGAAAAACTGTTTTTT | CASTLTGGREKLFF | TRBV19 | . | . | TRBJ1-4
TGTGCCAGCAGTTGGCTCGTCCCCGGGACAGGGTACAATGAGCAGTTCTTC | CASSWLVPGTGYNEQFF | TRBV27 | TRBD1 | . | TRBJ2-1
TGTGCCAGCAGCTTGAATCGGGGGGCGGACGAGCAGTTCTTC | CASSLNRGADEQFF | TRBV5-6 | . | . | TRBJ2-1
TGTGCCAGTAGATCGGGACAGGGGGGGGAATACGAGCAGTACTTC | CASRSGQGGEYEQYF | TRBV19 | TRBD1 | few | TRBJ2-7
TGTGCCAGCAGCGTAGGGGGCGGGAGGAACACCGGGGAGCTGTTTTTT | CASSVGGGRNTGELFF | TRBV9 | TRBD2 | . | TRBJ2-2
TGCAGCGTTGATGGTCCTAGCGGGAGATCACAAGAGACCCAGTACTTC | CSVDGPSGRSQETQYF | TRBV29-1 | TRBD2 | . | TRBJ2-5
TGTGCCAGCAGTTTCGTGGATACGCAGTATTTT | CASSFVDTQYF | TRBV28 | . | . | TRBJ2-3
TGTGCCAGCAGTGTTGCCCGGGGGTTCGGGTACGAGCAGTACTTC | CASSVARGFGYEQYF | TRBV6-1 | . | few | TRBJ2-7
TGTGCCAGCAGTTTCCCAGCCTTAGGGACTACCAATGAGCAGTTCTTC | CASSFPALGTTNEQFF | TRBV27 | TRBD2 | . | TRBJ2-1
TGTGCCAGCAGTGAAGGACAGATGCACTATGGCTACACCTTC | CASSEGQMHYGYTF | TRBV6-1 | . | . | TRBJ1-2
TGCGCCAGCAGCTTGGGACAGGAAAATCAGCCCCAGCATTTT | CASSLGQENQPQHF | TRBV5-1 | . | once | TRBJ1-5
TGCAGCGTTCGAAGACAGGGCCCCTACGAGCAGTACTTC | CSVRRQGPYEQYF | TRBV29-1 | TRBD1 | . | TRBJ2-7
TGTGCCAGCAGTGTGTCAGGTGGAGGGGAAAAACTGTTTTTT | CASSVSGGGEKLFF | TRBV6-1 | . | . | TRBJ1-4
TGTGCCAGCAGCCAGACAGGGGGCGATGAGCAGTTCTTC | CASSQTGGDEQFF | TRBV4-2 | TRBD1 | . | TRBJ2-1
TGTGCCAGCAGCCTCTGGGGTCCGGCTGAGGGCGGCTACACCTTC | CASSLWGPAEGGYTF | TRBV5-4 | . | . | TRBJ1-2
TGCGCCAGCAGCTTGGAGGGACAGGGCAGACAGCCCCAGCATTTT | CASSLEGQGRQPQHF | TRBV5-1 | TRBD1 | once | TRBJ1-5
TGTGCCAGCATGGACAACTCCTACGAGCAGTACTTC | CASMDNSYEQYF | TRBV27 | . | . | TRBJ2-7
TGTGCCTGGACCCCAGGCAGAGACTATGGCTACACCTTC | CAWTPGRDYGYTF | TRBV30 | . | . | TRBJ1-2
TGCGCCAGCAGCCCGGGGGGACTAAGGAACACTGAAGCTTTCTTT | CASSPGGLRNTEAFF | TRBV5-1 | . | . | TRBJ1-1
TGCGCCAGCAGCTTGCTAGCTGCTTCAGATACGCAGTATTTT | CASSLLAASDTQYF | TRBV5-1 | . | once | TRBJ2-3
TGTGCCAGCAGCTCCTCCCGTGGGCGGGAGAAAAACCGCGAGCAGTACTTC | CASSSSRGREKNREQYF | TRBV28 | TRBD2 | . | TRBJ2-7